This T cell receptor beta chain stems from a study of T cell repertoires in cytomegalovirus infection. In its sample, this clonotype was seen many times. The antigen is not known. General study findings and limits: HLA-C-restricted CMV clonotypes gave the most frequent clonotype in two of eight donors. Using cumulative public TCR beta family frequency, the authors identified those who carried CMV together with the relevant HLA.

TCRdb re-derived calls from the reads in MiXCR, one entry per CDR3 protein. Among approximately 500,000 distinct CDR3 sequences, roughly 10% were seen once, and the ten largest hold around 9.6%. The TCR originated in a human donor in good health (CMV status not recorded). Some clones in this sample may be carry-over from other donors' samples. The source material was PBMCs.

Here the CDR3 reads CASSPGRIYGYTF. DNA of the CDR3: TGCGCCAGCAGCCCGGGACGGATCTATGGCTACACCTTC. This chain connects TRBV5-1 to TRBJ1-2, with a weak D call TRBD1 (5 bases). There are 13 residues in the CDR3. Trimming removed 4 bases at V and 4 bases at J, with 11 bases between. CDR1 and CDR2 (germline): SGHRS, YFSETQ.